A single sample is the source of the 13 T cell receptor beta chains below, sequenced in a study of blood T cell repertoires in COVID-19. Sequencing used immunoSEQ multiplex PCR; TCRdb keeps in-frame clones, though not all of them. The sample contains under 150,000 clones, over 75% of which appear only once. Sample: PBMCs or T cells enriched from blood (not recorded which). These receptors all come from a man aged 45-65 years in a cohort exposed to, infected with or recovered from COVID-19 (not recorded which).

The CDR3 spells CASSPLTGPGEKLFF. CDR3 nucleotides: TGTGCCAGTAGTCCCCTGACAGGGCCTGGTGAAAAACTGTTTTTT. The rearrangement uses TRBV19 and TRBJ1-4; 7 nucleotides agree with TRBD1. The germline V gene encodes CDR1 LNHDA and CDR2 SQIVND (reference sequence). J gave up 7 bases and V 5 bases, and 10 bases lay outside the gene matches. The CDR3 runs 15 residues.

This sequence joins TRBV11-2 and TRBJ1-1, with D maybe TRBD1 (5 bases). Per the germline V gene, CDR1 is SGHAT and CDR2 is FQNNGV. V lost 5 bases to trimming and J lost 1 base, with 14 bases between them. The CDR3 runs 15 residues. DNA of the CDR3: TGTGCCAGCAGCGAAGCATGGGGCGGGAACACTGAAGCTTTCTTT. This sequence encodes CASSEAWGGNTEAFF. Together with reference TRBV11-2 and TRBJ1-1, the CDR3 gives the full variable domain: EAGVAQSPRYKIIEKRQSVAFWCNPISGHATLYWYQQILGQGPKLLIQFQNNGVVDDSQLPKDRFSAERLKGVDSTLKIQPAKLEDSAVYLCASSEAWGGNTEAFFGQGTRLTVV.

The gene calls are TRBV6-5 and TRBJ1-1; D not resolved. Germline V gives CDR1 MNHEY, CDR2 SVGAGI. Trimming shortened V by 6 bases and J by 0 bases, and 8 bases separated the two germline ends. The CDR3 loop spans 13 amino acids. CDR3 sequence: CASSSTLNTEAFF. The DNA of the CDR3 is TGTGCCAGCAGCTCCACATTGAACACTGAAGCTTTCTTT.

Only one count was recorded for this clone. J is TRBJ2-5 and V is TRBV12-3 or TRBV12-4; tentatively, D is TRBD2 (6 bases). This CDR3 has 13 amino acids. The V and J ends lost 3 bases and 4 bases respectively, with 9 bases between them. The CDR3 is CASSFRRGETQYF. In DNA form, the CDR3 reads TGTGCCAGCAGTTTTAGGAGGGGAGAGACCCAGTACTTC.

V is TRBV12-3 or TRBV12-4 and J is TRBJ1-2; 7 bases are shared with TRBD1. Trimming removed 6 bases from V and 8 bases from J; junction bases left unmatched: 9. The CDR3 is 13 residues long. DNA of the CDR3: TGTGCCAGCAGCCCCCACAGGGGTCCGGGCTACACCTTC. Its translation is CASSPHRGPGYTF.

This chain links TRBV4-3 with TRBJ2-2; 11 bases map to TRBD2. CDR3 length: 17 residues. Germline V gives CDR1 LGHNA, CDR2 YSLEER. Trimming cost V 0 bases and J 6 bases; bases outside gene matches: 6. CDR3: CASSQDRLAGFSGELFF. The CDR3 DNA follows: TGCGCCAGCAGCCAAGACCGACTAGCGGGGTTTTCCGGGGAGCTGTTTTTT.

V gene TRBV3-1 (or the pseudogene TRBV3-2) combines with J gene TRBJ2-7; 7 nucleotides agree with TRBD2. CDR3 length equals 15 residues. Losses at the gene ends were 1 base for V and 5 bases for J; bases not matched to a gene: 8. The germline gives CDR1 LGHDT, CDR2 YNNKEL (reference sequence). CDR3 in amino acids: CASSQVFGSGNEQYF. The CDR3 bases are TGTGCCAGCAGCCAAGTTTTCGGGAGCGGGAACGAGCAGTACTTC.

The V and J genes are TRBV6-4 and TRBJ2-6; no clear D gene. In germline, CDR1 is MRHNA, CDR2 SNTAGT. The CDR3 totals 18 residues. V was clipped by 3 bases and J by 1 base, with 16 bases between them. The CDR3 nucleotides read TGTGCCAGCAGTGAACAACCTGCGCTAGAGTCTGGGGCCAACGTCCTGACTTTC. Amino acids: CASSEQPALESGANVLTF.

The rearrangement uses TRBV3-1 (or the pseudogene TRBV3-2) and TRBJ2-7; the D gene is possibly TRBD1 (6 bases). The ends were cut back, 7 bases at V and 1 base at J, with 23 bases in the middle. The CDR3 is made up of 17 amino acids. Germline CDR1 reads LGHDT; CDR2 reads YNNKEL (reference sequence). The CDR3 coding sequence is TGTGCCAGCACCCATAGACCCTCCCGGGACAAATCCTACGAGCAGTACTTC. Translation gives CASTHRPSRDKSYEQYF.

The chain carries TRBV7-9 and TRBJ2-2; D might be TRBD1 (6 bases). The CDR3 runs 16 residues. Germline V CDR1 and CDR2: SEHNR, FQNEAQ (reference sequence). Trimming removed 4 bases at V and 4 bases at J, with 16 bases between. CDR3 region: CASSSPTGLSTGELFF. For the CDR3, the DNA is TGTGCCAGCAGCTCCCCGACAGGTTTGAGCACCGGGGAGCTGTTTTTT. Full variable domain (rest looked up from reference TRBV7-9 and TRBJ2-2): DTGVSQNPRHKITKRGQNVTFRCDPISEHNRLYWYRQTLGQGPEFLTYFQNEAQLEKSRLLSDRFSAERPKGSFSTLEIQRTEQGDSAMYLCASSSPTGLSTGELFFGEGSRLTVL.

V usage is TRBV2 and J usage is TRBJ2-7; no firm D call. The V gene lost 10 bases and the J gene lost 4 bases, with 8 bases spanning the gap. The CDR3 is made up of 10 amino acids. Germline CDR1 SNHLY, CDR2 FYNNEI. In DNA form, the CDR3 reads TGTGCCACCTCGGAGTACGAGCAGTACTTC. This codes for CATSEYEQYF.

This sequence joins TRBV19 and TRBJ2-5; D gene uncertain. The CDR3 extends over 14 amino acids. V was shortened by 5 bases and J by 2 bases, with 12 bases between the two germline ends. The germline CDR1 and CDR2 sequences are LNHDA and SQIVND (reference sequence). The CDR3 sequence: CASSFRQTQETQYF. In DNA, the CDR3 is TGTGCCAGTAGTTTCAGACAAACACAAGAGACCCAGTACTTC.

The chain has TRBV5-6 and TRBJ1-2; no definite D call. The CDR3 covers 16 residues. The V end lost 4 bases, the J end lost 2 bases, and 18 bases lay between the germline ends. Germline V gene data show CDR1 as SGHDT and CDR2 as YYEEEE. CDR3 protein: CASSQRTSPGNYGYTF. The CDR3 coding sequence is TGTGCCAGCAGCCAGCGGACTTCCCCGGGGAACTATGGCTACACCTTC. The full variable domain, its missing parts supplied by reference TRBV5-6 and TRBJ1-2, is DAGVTQSPTHLIKTRGQQVTLRCSPKSGHDTVSWYQQALGQGPQFIFQYYEEEERQRGNFPDRFSGHQFPNYSSELNVNALLLGDSALYLCASSQRTSPGNYGYTFGSGTRLTVV.